These T cell receptor beta chains were read from a single sample in a study of CD8 T cells in Susac syndrome. TCRdb called the immunoSEQ multiplex PCR reads again in MiXCR, with one record for every CDR3 protein. The sample carries more than 95,000 distinct CDR3 sequences, about 95% recorded once. The sample comprised CD8+ T cells from PBMCs. The receptors come from a human donor with Susac syndrome. Each CDR3 is given without its conserved first and last residue.

v_call,cdr3_aa
TRBV20-1,SARDQGGYYEQY
TRBV6-2/TRBV6-3,ASSYAPPGLAGGSNTGELF
TRBV12-3/TRBV12-4,ASTPTSWPSTDTQY
TRBV4-3,ASSQGGTSSYEQY
TRBV30,AWSKQGEASGELF
TRBV12-3/TRBV12-4,ASSPDRVGFQPQH
TRBV13,ASSLAVPSGANVLT
TRBV5-1,ASSLAGDTYNEQF
TRBV6-6,ASSLQPLDQPQH
TRBV15,ATSRDGDSHTDTQY
TRBV30,AWTADPGTEAF
TRBV15,ATSRDRSNQPQH